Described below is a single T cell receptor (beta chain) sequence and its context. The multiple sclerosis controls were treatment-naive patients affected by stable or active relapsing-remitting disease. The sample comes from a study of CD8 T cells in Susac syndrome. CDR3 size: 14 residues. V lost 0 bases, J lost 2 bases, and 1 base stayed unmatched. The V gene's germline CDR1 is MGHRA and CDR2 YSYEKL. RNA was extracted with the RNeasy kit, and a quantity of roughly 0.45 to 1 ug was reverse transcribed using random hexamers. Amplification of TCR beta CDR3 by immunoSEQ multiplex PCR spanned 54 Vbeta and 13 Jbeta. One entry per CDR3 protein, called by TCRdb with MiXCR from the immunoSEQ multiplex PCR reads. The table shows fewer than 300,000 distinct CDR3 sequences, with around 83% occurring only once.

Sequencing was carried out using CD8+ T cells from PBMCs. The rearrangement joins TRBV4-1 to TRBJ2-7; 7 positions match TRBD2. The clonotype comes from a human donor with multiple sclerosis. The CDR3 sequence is CASSQDAGAYEQYF. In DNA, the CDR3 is TGCGCCAGCAGCCAAGATGCGGGAGCCTACGAGCAGTACTTC.